A single sample is the source of the 5 T cell receptor beta chains below, sequenced in a study of blood T cell repertoires in COVID-19. Libraries were prepared by immunoSEQ multiplex PCR; TCRdb keeps only in-frame clonotypes and omits some of them. This table holds 170,000 or so clones, approximately 87% found once. Sequencing was carried out using peripheral blood. The source is a woman in her 70s with COVID-19, enrolled during active disease.

V gene TRBV4-1 combines with J gene TRBJ2-7; possible D gene TRBD2, 5 bases. V was pared by 3 bases and J by 2 bases, with 17 bases between. The length of the CDR3 is 16 residues. The V gene's germline CDR1 is MGHRA and CDR2 YSYEKL. CDR3 sequence: CASSQPSPAEPYEQYF. In DNA, the CDR3 is TGCGCCAGCAGCCAGCCGTCCCCAGCGGAACCCTACGAGCAGTACTTC.

The chain carries TRBV11-2 and TRBJ2-1; TRBD2 aligns across 8 bases. V gave up 4 bases and J gave up 6 bases; unmatched junction bases: 8. The CDR3 is 15 amino acids. Germline V gene sequence: CDR1 SGHAT, CDR2 FQNNGV. The DNA for the CDR3 is TGTGCCAGCAGCTCGGGACTAGGGGACCGCAATGAGCAGTTCTTC. This codes for CASSSGLGDRNEQFF.

The rearrangement uses TRBV12-5 and TRBJ2-2, with a tentative D call TRBD1 (5 bases). The CDR3 extends over 17 amino acids. Per germline, CDR1 LGHNT and CDR2 FRNRAP. With 3 bases removed from V and 6 bases from J, the gap between germline ends came to 20 bases. CDR3 sequence reads: CASGFFVGQGFAGELFF. CDR3 bases: TGTGCTAGTGGTTTTTTTGTAGGGCAGGGTTTCGCCGGGGAGCTGTTTTTT. The variable domain in full, completed from reference TRBV12-5 and TRBJ2-2, reads DARVTQTPRHKVTEMGQEVTMRCQPILGHNTVFWYRQTMMQGLELLAYFRNRAPLDDSGMPKDRFSAEMPDATLATLKIQPSEPRDSAVYFCASGFFVGQGFAGELFFGEGSRLTVL.

The gene calls are TRBV7-3 and TRBJ1-6, with TRBD1 matching over 9 bases. V gave up 5 bases and J gave up 9 bases; unmatched junction bases: 5. The CDR3 consists of 14 residues. Germline CDR1 is SGHTA and CDR2 is FQGTGA. Here the CDR3 DNA reads TGTGCCAGCAGCCGGACAGGGGATAGTTCACCCCTCCACTTT. It specifies CASSRTGDSSPLHF.

The V gene is TRBV6-5, the J gene TRBJ2-7; D call uncertain. Trimming pared 5 bases from V and 0 bases from J, leaving 11 bases between. Germline-derived CDR1 and CDR2 are MNHEY and SVGAGI. The CDR3 has 14 residues. CDR3 DNA: TGTGCCAGCAGTCTAACACAGCTCTCCTACGAGCAGTACTTC. Translating gives CASSLTQLSYEQYF.